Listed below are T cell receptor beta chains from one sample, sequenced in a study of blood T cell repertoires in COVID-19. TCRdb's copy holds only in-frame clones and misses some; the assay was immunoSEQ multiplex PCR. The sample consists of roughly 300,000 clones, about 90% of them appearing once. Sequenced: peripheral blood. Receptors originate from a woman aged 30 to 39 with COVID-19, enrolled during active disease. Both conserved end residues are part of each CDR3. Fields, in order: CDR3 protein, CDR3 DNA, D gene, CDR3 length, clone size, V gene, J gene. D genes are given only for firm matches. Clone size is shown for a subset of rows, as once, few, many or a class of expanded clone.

CDR3aa: CASGLVLSIRGNQPQHF
CDR3nt: TGTGCTAGTGGTTTGGTATTATCAATCCGGGGCAATCAGCCCCAGCATTTT
d_gene: .
len: 17
abundance: .
v_gene: TRBV12-5
j_gene: TRBJ1-5

CDR3aa: CASSHGQGGGQETQYF
CDR3nt: TGTGCCAGCAGCCATGGACAGGGAGGGGGCCAAGAGACCCAGTACTTC
d_gene: .
len: 16
abundance: .
v_gene: TRBV7-9
j_gene: TRBJ2-5

CDR3aa: CASSRRAGAATDTQYF
CDR3nt: TGTGCCAGTAGTAGGAGAGCGGGGGCTGCCACAGATACGCAGTATTTT
d_gene: TRBD2
len: 16
abundance: .
v_gene: TRBV19
j_gene: TRBJ2-3

CDR3aa: CAISEYGNYGYTF
CDR3nt: TGTGCCATCAGTGAGTACGGGAACTATGGCTACACCTTC
d_gene: .
len: 13
abundance: once
v_gene: TRBV10-3
j_gene: TRBJ1-2

CDR3aa: CASSRLAGATNTGELFF
CDR3nt: TGTGCCAGTAGTCGACTAGCGGGGGCCACGAACACCGGGGAGCTGTTTTTT
d_gene: TRBD2
len: 17
abundance: .
v_gene: TRBV19
j_gene: TRBJ2-2

CDR3aa: CASSGGLEDYGYTF
CDR3nt: TGTGCCAGCTCCGGGGGGTTAGAAGACTATGGCTACACCTTC
d_gene: .
len: 14
abundance: .
v_gene: TRBV18
j_gene: TRBJ1-2

CDR3aa: CASSQDFYTGELFF
CDR3nt: TGTGCCAGCAGCCAAGATTTTTATACCGGGGAGCTGTTTTTT
d_gene: .
len: 14
abundance: .
v_gene: TRBV14
j_gene: TRBJ2-2

CDR3aa: CASSILKDTNNSPLHF
CDR3nt: TGTGCCAGTAGTATTTTAAAGGACACGAATAATTCACCCCTCCACTTT
d_gene: .
len: 16
abundance: .
v_gene: TRBV19
j_gene: TRBJ1-6

CDR3aa: CASSYQGQGLGETQYF
CDR3nt: TGTGCCAGCAGTTACCAGGGGCAGGGGTTAGGAGAGACCCAGTACTTC
d_gene: .
len: 16
abundance: .
v_gene: TRBV6-6
j_gene: TRBJ2-5

CDR3aa: CASRNVADRTDTQYF
CDR3nt: TGTGCCAGCAGAAACGTGGCTGACAGGACAGATACGCAGTATTTT
d_gene: .
len: 15
abundance: .
v_gene: TRBV6-5
j_gene: TRBJ2-3

CDR3aa: CASSRGDNSPLHF
CDR3nt: TGTGCCAGCTCCAGGGGGGATAATTCACCCCTCCACTTT
d_gene: TRBD1
len: 13
abundance: once
v_gene: TRBV6-5
j_gene: TRBJ1-6